The 17 T cell receptor beta chains reported below all come from one sample, sequenced in a study of T cells in Graves' hyperthyroidism and ophthalmopathy (dated by TCRdb to between 2018 and 2020). Receptors were amplified or captured by multiplex PCR. The run used an Illumina HiSeq 2000. TCR beta CDR3 regions were amplified from RNA transcripts. A first-round RT-PCR of the TCR CDR3 used the HTBI primer set with the Qiagen OneStep RT-PCR kit. TCRdb reprocessed the public reads (quality trimming at Q25 with fastp, clone calling with MiXCR) and kept in-frame beta chains. Each entry merges the rows of one CDR3 protein and shows their most common DNA and genes. This sample is represented by about 99,000 distinct CDR3 sequences; over 45% of them were singletons. The biggest ten clones account for approximately 24% of the sample. Sample: blood. These receptors were obtained from a middle-aged man with Graves' hyperthyroidism.

This chain joins TRBV29-1 and TRBJ1-1; D is perhaps TRBD1 (5 bases). Germline V CDR1 and CDR2: SQVTM, ANQGSEA. The V end lost 8 bases, the J end lost 0 bases, and 10 bases lay between the germline ends. The CDR3 loop spans 12 amino acids. The CDR3 DNA follows: TGCAGCACCTCGACAGTGAACACTGAAGCTTTCTTT. It encodes CSTSTVNTEAFF.

This clonotype has more than one count but fewer than ten. V and J are TRBV6-1 and TRBJ1-2, with 7 bases lining up with TRBD1. The junction had 20 bases not matched to a gene; V was cut back by 5 bases and J by 8 bases. The V gene's germline CDR1 is MNHNS and CDR2 SASEGT. The CDR3 is made up of 17 amino acids. CDR3: CASSQILSTGKRGGYTF. CDR3 nucleotide sequence: TGTGCCAGCAGTCAAATCCTCTCGACAGGGAAACGGGGCGGCTACACCTTC.

This clonotype was seen repeatedly, ten times or more. This chain links TRBV20-1 with TRBJ2-2; D is possibly TRBD1 (6 bases). CDR3 length equals 16 residues. V was pared by 4 bases and J by 3 bases, with 18 bases between. Per the germline V gene, CDR1 is DFQATT and CDR2 is SNEGSKA (reference sequence). CDR3 protein: CSAISQGTRYTGELFF. The CDR3, as DNA: TGCAGTGCTATCTCCCAGGGGACCCGATACACCGGGGAGCTGTTTTTT.

As to this clonotype: At one of its ends the junction is not consistent with the germline gene, which may arise from a read error. The chain carries TRBV29-1 and TRBJ2-1, with D possibly TRBD1 on 5 matching bases. The CDR3 totals 14 residues. Germline loops: CDR1 SQVTM, CDR2 ANQGSEA. CDR3 amino acids: CSLAVGVSYNKQFF. CDR3 bases: TGCAGCTTAGCCGTAGGGGTGTCCTACAATAAGCAGTTCTTC.

This clonotype was seen many times. This chain uses TRBV7-3 with TRBJ2-2, with unresolved D. Trimming stripped 6 bases from V and 2 bases from J, with 10 bases between. In germline, CDR1 is SGHTA, CDR2 FQGTGA. The CDR3 loop spans 14 amino acids. The CDR3 here is CASSTTRNTGELFF. The CDR3 coding sequence is TGTGCCAGCAGTACGACCCGTAACACCGGGGAGCTGTTTTTT.

This clonotype has ten or more counts. V gene TRBV5-1 combines with J gene TRBJ2-7, with 12 bases that match TRBD1. Looked up from germline, CDR1 is SGHRS and CDR2 is YFSETQ. Trimming at V came to 5 bases and at J to 6 bases, leaving 6 bases not matched to a gene. CDR3 length: 14 amino acids. The CDR3 loop reads CASSLGTGGGEQYF. The DNA of the CDR3 is TGCGCCAGCAGTCTAGGGACAGGGGGCGGCGAGCAGTACTTC. The full variable domain, its missing parts supplied by reference TRBV5-1 and TRBJ2-7, is KAGVTQTPRYLIKTRGQQVTLSCSPISGHRSVSWYQQTPGQGLQFLFEYFSETQRNKGNFPGRFSGRQFSNSRSEMNVSTLELGDSALYLCASSLGTGGGEQYFGPGTRLTVT.

In regard to this clonotype: Given a much more abundant clone one base away, this may be a read error. The chain joins TRBV5-1 to TRBJ2-6; 8 nucleotides align to TRBD2. The CDR3 totals 19 residues. The germline V gene encodes CDR1 SGHRS and CDR2 YFSETQ. V shed 4 bases, J shed 3 bases, and the junction held 15 bases outside the gene matches. The DNA for the CDR3 is TGCGCCAGCAGCGCCTTAGGGAGCGGGGGTTCAGGTGGGGCCAACGTCCTGACTTTC. This encodes CASSALGSGGSGGANVLTF.

Ten or more counts support this clonotype. This sequence joins TRBV19 and TRBJ1-1, with TRBD1 matching over 10 bases. V trimming: 9 bases; J trimming: 4 bases; junction bases outside the gene matches: 5. Germline V lookup: CDR1 LNHDA, CDR2 SQIVND (reference sequence). The CDR3 contains 13 residues. The CDR3 DNA sequence: TGTGCCAGCCTCCGGGACAGGGGCACTGAAGCTTTCTTT. Translating gives CASLRDRGTEAFF.

This clonotype appeared many times. The CDR3 region has the DNA TGTGCCAGCAGGGGGAACAGGGGGCATGATCAGCCCCAGCATTTT. Translation gives CASRGNRGHDQPQHF. The gene calls are TRBV2 and TRBJ1-5; 9 bases line up with TRBD1. This CDR3 is built from 15 residues. CDR1 is SNHLY and CDR2 is FYNNEI in the germline V gene. With V trimmed by 6 bases and J by 5 bases, 8 bases remained unmatched. Drawing the rest from reference TRBV2 and TRBJ1-5, the complete variable domain is EPEVTQTPSHQVTQMGQEVILRCVPISNHLYFYWYRQILGQKVEFLVSFYNNEISEKSEIFDDQFSVERPDGSNFTLKIRSTKLEDSAMYFCASRGNRGHDQPQHFGDGTRLSIL.

This clonotype was observed many times. The chain employs TRBV5-8 and TRBJ1-6; 8 bases are shared with TRBD1. V lost 4 bases, J lost 7 bases, and 4 bases stayed unmatched. This CDR3 has 14 amino acids. Germline V gives CDR1 SGHTS, CDR2 YDEGEE. Here the CDR3 DNA reads TGTGCCAGCAGCCAGGGACAGGAAAATTCACCCCTCCACTTT. Translating it yields CASSQGQENSPLHF.

This chain joins TRBV11-2 and TRBJ1-5; TRBD1 agrees at 8 bases. The CDR3 is 16 residues long. The V gene end was trimmed by 4 bases and the J gene end by 9 bases; junction bases not matched to a gene: 14. CDR1 is SGHAT, CDR2 FQNNGV, per germline. The CDR3 bases are TGTGCCAGCAGCTCCCCCGGGGACAGGTGGCAACCGCCCCAGCATTTT. Translating gives CASSSPGDRWQPPQHF.

This clonotype showed up many times. The V and J genes are TRBV19 and TRBJ1-1; the match to TRBD1 covers 10 bases. Germline V CDR1 and CDR2: LNHDA, SQIVND (reference sequence). There are 15 residues in the CDR3. With 5 bases clipped from V and 4 bases from J, the junction kept 7 bases outside the gene matches. The CDR3 DNA is TGTGCCAGTAGTCGACAGGGGGCGCGGGGCACTGAAGCTTTCTTT. Its translation: CASSRQGARGTEAFF.

The rearrangement uses TRBV7-3 and TRBJ1-1; 11 nucleotides match TRBD1. Trimming removed 4 bases from V and 5 bases from J; junction bases left unmatched: 6. The CDR3 runs 15 residues. Per germline, CDR1 SGHTA and CDR2 FQGTGA. The CDR3 DNA sequence: TGTGCCAGCAGCTACCCGGGACAGGGGGATACTGAAGCTTTCTTT. It is translated as CASSYPGQGDTEAFF. The variable domain in full, with the rest retrieved from reference TRBV7-3 and TRBJ1-1, is GAGVSQTPSNKVTEKGKYVELRCDPISGHTALYWYRQSLGQGPEFLIYFQGTGAADDSGLPNDRFFAVRPEGSVSTLKIQRTERGDSAVYLCASSYPGQGDTEAFFGQGTRLTVV.

Remarks on this clonotype: A single base separates this from a much larger clone, so it may be a read error. V gene TRBV28 combines with J gene TRBJ2-7; weak D call: TRBD2 (6 bases). From germline, CDR1 is MDHEN and CDR2 SYDVKM. Deletions cut 6 bases from V and 1 base from J, with 16 bases between. The CDR3 runs 15 residues. In DNA, the CDR3 is TGTGCCAGCAGCTCTACCGGAGGGCTTTCCTACGAGCAGTACTTC. Its translation is CASSSTGGLSYEQYF.

This clonotype was recorded many times. The rearrangement joins TRBV24-1 to TRBJ2-3, with D possibly being TRBD1 (6 bases). Trimming removed 4 bases from V and 4 bases from J, with 14 bases in between. Germline V lookup: CDR1 KGHDR, CDR2 SFDVKD. CDR3 length: 15 residues. The DNA of the CDR3 is TGTGCCACCAGTGAGCCCCAGGGGAAGGCAGATACGCAGTATTTT. Translated: CATSEPQGKADTQYF.

On this clonotype: Lacking the conserved final phenylalanine or tryptophan, this CDR3 likely reflects a read error. The chain is built from TRBV7-3 and TRBJ2-2, with unresolved D. Trimming cost V 1 base and J 5 bases, with 2 bases left between them. In germline, CDR1 is SGHTA, CDR2 FQGTGA. The CDR3 is 12 amino acids. CDR3 sequence reads: CASSLSTGELFY. CDR3 nucleotides: TGTGCCAGCAGCTTAAGTACCGGGGAGCTGTTTTAT.

Many counts were recorded for this clonotype. The gene calls are TRBV20-1 and TRBJ1-1, with D possibly TRBD1 on 6 matching bases. From germline, CDR1 is DFQATT and CDR2 SNEGSKA (reference sequence). The length of the CDR3 is 15 residues. V dropped 1 base and J dropped 2 bases, with 14 bases sitting between them. The CDR3 here is CSARVGARINTEAFF. The CDR3 nucleotides read TGCAGTGCTAGAGTGGGGGCGAGGATCAACACTGAAGCTTTCTTT.